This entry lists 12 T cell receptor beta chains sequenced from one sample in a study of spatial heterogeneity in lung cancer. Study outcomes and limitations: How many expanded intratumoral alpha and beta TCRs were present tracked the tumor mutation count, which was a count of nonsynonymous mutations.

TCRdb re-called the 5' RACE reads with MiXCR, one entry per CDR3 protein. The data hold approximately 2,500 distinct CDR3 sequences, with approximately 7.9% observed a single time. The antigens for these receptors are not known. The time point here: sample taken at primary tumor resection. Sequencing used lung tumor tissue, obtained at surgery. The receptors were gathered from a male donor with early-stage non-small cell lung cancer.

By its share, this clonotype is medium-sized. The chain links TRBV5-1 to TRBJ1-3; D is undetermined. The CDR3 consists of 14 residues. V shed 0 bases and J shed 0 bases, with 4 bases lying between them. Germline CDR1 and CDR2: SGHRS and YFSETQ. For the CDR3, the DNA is TGCGCCAGCAGCTTGGACGCCTCTGGAAACACCATATATTTT. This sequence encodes CASSLDASGNTIYF.

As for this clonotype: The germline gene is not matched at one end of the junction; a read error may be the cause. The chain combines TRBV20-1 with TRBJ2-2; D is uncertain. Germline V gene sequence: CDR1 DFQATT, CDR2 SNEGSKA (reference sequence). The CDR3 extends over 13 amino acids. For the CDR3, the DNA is TGCAGTGCCAGAGTCCGTCCGGGCGGGGAGCTGTTTTTT. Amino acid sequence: CSARVRPGGELFF.

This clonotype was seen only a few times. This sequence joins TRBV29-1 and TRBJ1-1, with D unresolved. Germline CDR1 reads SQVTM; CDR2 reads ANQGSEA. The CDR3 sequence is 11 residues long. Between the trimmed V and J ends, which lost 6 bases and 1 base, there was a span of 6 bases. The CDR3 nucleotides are TGCAGCGTGAGATCGAACACTGAAGCTTTCTTT. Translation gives CSVRSNTEAFF.

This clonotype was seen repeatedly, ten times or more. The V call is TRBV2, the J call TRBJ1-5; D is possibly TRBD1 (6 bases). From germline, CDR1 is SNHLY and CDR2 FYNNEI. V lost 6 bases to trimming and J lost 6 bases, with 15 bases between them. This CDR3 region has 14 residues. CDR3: CASRAGAGGQPQHF. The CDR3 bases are TGTGCCAGCAGAGCAGGGGCCGGAGGTCAGCCCCAGCATTTT.

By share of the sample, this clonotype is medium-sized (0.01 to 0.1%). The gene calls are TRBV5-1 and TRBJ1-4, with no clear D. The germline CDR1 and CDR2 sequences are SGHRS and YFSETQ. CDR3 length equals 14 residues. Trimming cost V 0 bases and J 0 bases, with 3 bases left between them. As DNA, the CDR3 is TGCGCCAGCAGCTTGGCTTCAACTAATGAAAAACTGTTTTTT. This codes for CASSLASTNEKLFF.

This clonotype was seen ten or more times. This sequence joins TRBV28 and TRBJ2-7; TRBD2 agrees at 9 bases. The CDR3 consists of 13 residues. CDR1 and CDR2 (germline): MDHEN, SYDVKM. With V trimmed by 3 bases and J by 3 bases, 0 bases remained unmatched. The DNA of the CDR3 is TGTGCCAGCAGTTTGACTAGCGGCTACGAGCAGTACTTC. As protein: CASSLTSGYEQYF. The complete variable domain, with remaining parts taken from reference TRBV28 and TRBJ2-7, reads DVKVTQSSRYLVKRTGEKVFLECVQDMDHENMFWYRQDPGLGLRLIYFSYDVKMKEKGDIPEGYSVSREKKERFSLILESASTNQTSMYLCASSLTSGYEQYFGPGTRLTVT.

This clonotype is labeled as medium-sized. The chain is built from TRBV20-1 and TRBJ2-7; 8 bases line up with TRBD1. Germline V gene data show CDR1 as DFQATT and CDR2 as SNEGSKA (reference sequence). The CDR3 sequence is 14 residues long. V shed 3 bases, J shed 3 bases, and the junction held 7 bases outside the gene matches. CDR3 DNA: TGCAGTGCTAGTACCTCAGGACAGGGCTACGAGCAGTACTTC. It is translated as CSASTSGQGYEQYF.

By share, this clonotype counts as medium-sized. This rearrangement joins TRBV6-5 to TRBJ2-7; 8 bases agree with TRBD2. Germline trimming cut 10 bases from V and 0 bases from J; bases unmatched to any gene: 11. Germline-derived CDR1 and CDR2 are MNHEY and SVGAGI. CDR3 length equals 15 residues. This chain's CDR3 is CATPGGQDASYEQYF. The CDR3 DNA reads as TGTGCCACCCCGGGGGGGCAAGACGCCTCCTACGAGCAGTACTTC.

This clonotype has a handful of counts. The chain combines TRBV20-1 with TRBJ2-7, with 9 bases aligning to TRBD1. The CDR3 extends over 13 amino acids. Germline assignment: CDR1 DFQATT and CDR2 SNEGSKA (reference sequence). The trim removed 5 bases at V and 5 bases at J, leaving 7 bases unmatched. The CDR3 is CSAPGTGLNEQYF. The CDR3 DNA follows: TGCAGTGCTCCCGGGACAGGGCTTAACGAGCAGTACTTC.

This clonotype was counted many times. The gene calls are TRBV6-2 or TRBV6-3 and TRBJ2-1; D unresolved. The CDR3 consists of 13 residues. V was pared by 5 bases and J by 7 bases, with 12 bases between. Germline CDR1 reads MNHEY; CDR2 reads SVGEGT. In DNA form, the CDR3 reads TGTGCCAGCAGTCGGCCCCTTCGGAATGAGCAGTTCTTC. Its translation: CASSRPLRNEQFF.

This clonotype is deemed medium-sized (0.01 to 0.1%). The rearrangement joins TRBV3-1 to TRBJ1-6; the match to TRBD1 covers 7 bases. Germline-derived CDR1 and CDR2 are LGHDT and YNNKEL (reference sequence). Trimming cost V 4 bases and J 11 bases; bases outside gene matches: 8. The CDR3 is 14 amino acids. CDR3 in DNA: TGTGCCAGCAGCCTTAAGGGGGCTAGGGCACCCCTCCACTTT. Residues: CASSLKGARAPLHF.

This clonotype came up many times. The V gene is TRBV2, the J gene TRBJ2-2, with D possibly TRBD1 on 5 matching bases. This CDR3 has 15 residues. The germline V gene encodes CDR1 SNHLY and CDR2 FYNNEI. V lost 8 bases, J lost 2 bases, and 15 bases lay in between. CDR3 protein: CASASVRVNTGELFF. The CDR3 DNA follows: TGTGCCAGCGCGTCGGTCAGGGTAAACACCGGGGAGCTGTTTTTT.